Listed below are T cell receptor beta chains from one sample, sequenced in a study of T cell changes during pregnancy in multiple sclerosis. Assay: immunoSEQ multiplex PCR; the TCRdb copy retains only in-frame clones and omits some. The data hold tens of thousands of clones, with 75% to 95% observed a single time. Sequencing used CD8+ T cells from peripheral blood mononuclear cells, obtained before pregnancy. Receptors originate from a female donor with multiple sclerosis, enrolled in a pregnancy study. Each CDR3 is given with its conserved first and last residue. A row's size may be missing; if present it is once, few, many or a size class.

CASSDPDGNNYGYTF,TRBJ1-2,TRBV6-1,-
CASSPREKGFNEKLFF,TRBJ1-4,TRBV5-6,-
CASSLAGGRSYNEQFF,TRBJ2-1,TRBV13,-
CASSLGAIETQYF,TRBJ2-5,TRBV13,-
CASSLGGSEAFF,TRBJ1-1,TRBV27,-
CASSQGGETYEQYF,TRBJ2-7,TRBV4-1,-
CASSYEVSTDTQYF,TRBJ2-3,TRBV6-6,-
CASRSQGIRTDTQYF,TRBJ2-3,TRBV6-5,-
CASSQDDSLAAEAFF,TRBJ1-1,TRBV4-1,-
CASNKGSVDSPLHF,TRBJ1-6,TRBV11-2,-
CSVAGTATYEQYF,TRBJ2-7,TRBV29-1,-
CATSTYRQVDPETQYF,TRBJ2-5,TRBV15,-
CASSLRFVRDGSSYNEQFF,TRBJ2-1,TRBV13,-
CASSLRTETFTSYNSPLHF,TRBJ1-6,TRBV7-9,-
CASNPRGSSTDTQYF,TRBJ2-3,TRBV6-5,-
CSVEDVNNEQFF,TRBJ2-1,TRBV29-1,-
CASSLSGYEQYF,TRBJ2-7,TRBV11-2,-
CASSLVGQNTEAFF,TRBJ1-1,TRBV7-6,-
CASSATVNTEAFF,TRBJ1-1,TRBV9,-
CASSLVEVGTEAFF,TRBJ1-1,TRBV5-1,-
CASSDYSSYEQYF,TRBJ2-7,TRBV2,-
CATSVGGDTEAFF,TRBJ1-1,TRBV6-5,-
CASSSDRDNSPLHF,TRBJ1-6,TRBV7-9,once